This T cell receptor (beta chain) originates from a study of OX40 agonist ivuxolimab in advanced cancers. Study at large: The patients got ivuxolimab, which is an agonistic anti-OX40 (CD134) antibody. Patients received intravenous ivuxolimab every 2 weeks at 0.01 to 10 mg/kg. Three patients, one with hepatocellular carcinoma and two with cutaneous melanoma, achieved partial responses.

Study outcomes and limitations: Which antigen the expanded peripheral T cells recognized is unknown.

This clone came up once. Its matching antigen is unknown. Generated by immunoSEQ multiplex PCR, the TCRdb table keeps only in-frame clones and is missing some. This sample has more than 50,000 clones, with about 90% found just once. This CDR3 contains 15 residues. Germline V gives CDR1 LNHDA, CDR2 SQIVND (reference sequence). The ends lost 6 bases at V and 7 bases at J; junction bases unmatched: 13. This clonotype was sampled from an adult with an advanced solid tumor such as melanoma, head and neck, liver or kidney cancer. The sample here was CD4+ or CD8+ T cells sorted from blood, taken in a trial of the OX40 agonist ivuxolimab. The genes are TRBV19 and TRBJ2-5; TRBD1 aligns across 8 bases. The CDR3 is CASSLDPDRAATQYF. The CDR3 DNA is TGTGCCAGTAGCCTTGACCCGGACAGGGCTGCGACCCAGTACTTC.